One T cell receptor beta chain is described in this entry. Its antigen remains undetermined. No base-level quality is on record; no much larger clone is a single base apart. The CDR3 regions of human TCRbeta chains were analyzed by immunosequencing. Per the original workflow: TCRs in the repertoires were matched against a reference library of SARS-CoV-2-specific TCRs that had been generated with the MIRA antigen-specificity platform. Breadth meant the fraction of unique TCRs that were SARS-CoV-2-associated, whereas depth meant the fraction of total T cells that were SARS-CoV-2-associated. Each spike-specific TCR was assigned to its reactive spike region and to a CD4 or CD8 class using the MIRA data. Log10-transformed breadth and depth values were compared by one-way ANOVA with Sidak's multiple comparisons tests. Entries here come from immuneACCESS through TCRdb and include only in-frame sequences with V and J called. Some clones fail to appear in such tables; in the studies checked, an unresolved V gene covers under half of the shortfall, and the cause of the remainder is unknown. That table gives V, J and clone size, and the DNA gave D and trimming. The sample records under 200,000 clones, around 93% of which are singletons. The top ten hold approximately 4.7% of the sample.

This sample was taken from a study of T cell responses to AZD1222 COVID-19 vaccine listed by TCRdb under 2021. Background for the entire study: AZD1222 recipients whose second dose came at about 4 weeks and those whose second dose came at about 12 weeks were combined into one group, since spike-specific TCR depth and breadth did not differ between the two schedules. Trial participants were enrolled by age into subgroups of 18-55, 56-69 and 70-plus years, and 148, 28 and 57 TCR-sequenced participants, respectively, were included in these subgroups. A total of approximately 230 trial participants underwent TCR sequencing, of whom roughly 210 received two doses of AZD1222 and about 26 received two doses of the MenACWY control vaccine. Study-level results and caveats: Most participants were white British and females outnumbered males, and the authors suggested that clonal diversity may have been underestimated. Epitopes outside the regions mutated in the B.1.351 and B.1.1.7 variants were reportedly recognized by nearly half of the unique spike-specific TCRs. Spike-specific TCR breadth and depth rose significantly after two AZD1222 doses compared with day 0 and with MenACWY recipients. The vaccine-associated CD4 TCRs covered the entire spike protein, and the dominant responses fell in regions 160-218 and 743-854. Conclusions about previously exposed vaccinees are limited, since just 6 or 7 AZD1222 recipients were seropositive for SARS-CoV-2 at baseline. Because no samples from the day 14 peak response were available, repertoires could be characterized only after the peak T cell response. The 56-69-year group was small, and its depth increase did not reach significance, likely because of low power.

The meaning of the sample's time point label: baseline before first vaccination. Vaccinee samples were obtained from the UK trials COV001 and COV002, which included a single-blind randomized controlled phase 2/3 trial of AZD1222 (ChAdOx1 nCoV-19) in healthy adults. Trial participant PBMC samples were collected at day 0 and day 28 after the second dose for TCRbeta chain sequencing. V is clipped by 0 bases and J by 6 bases, and the sequence between their germline boundaries is 13 bases long. As encoded in the germline V gene, CDR1 is SGHRS while CDR2 is YFSETQ. The CDR3 has 14 amino acids, counting the end cysteine and phenylalanine. The kept DNA is CDR3 alone, 42 bases in frame from the first base.

The chain was built from TRBV5-1 and TRBJ2-7; tentative D gene TRBD1, with 6 bases matching. The specimen was peripheral blood, collected on day 0 of AZD1222 vaccination. This clonotype was obtained from an adult in good health. The CDR3 has the sequence CASSLGQALGEQYF. The DNA sequence is as follows: TGCGCCAGCAGCTTGGGACAGGCACTGGGCGAGCAGTACTTC.